This TCR beta chain was obtained from a study of cytomegalovirus exposure and HLA in healthy donors. Study information: Researchers previously reported finding 117 million unique TCR beta sequences from approximately 190 million T cells. General study points: The study designated roughly 160 TCR beta chains cytomegalovirus-associated.

The PCR used 60 Vbeta and 13 Jbeta primers. The data were produced by immunoSEQ multiplex PCR, yet TCRdb's version contains in-frame clones alone and is incomplete. The sample holds roughly 100,000 clones, 78% seen once. CDR3 length equals 14 residues. After removal of 6 bases from V and 5 bases from J, the junction contained 9 bases not matched to a gene. In germline, CDR1 is LGHNA, CDR2 YSLEER. This clone was seen just once. Its antigen remains unidentified. The sequenced material came from PBMCs. The V call is TRBV4-3, the J call TRBJ2-7; 8 nucleotides agree with TRBD2. The sequence came from a man aged 25 to 40 in good health and CMV-seronegative. For the CDR3, the DNA is TGCGCCAGCAGACATACTAGCGGAGACAACGAGCAGTACTTC. This gives the protein CASRHTSGDNEQYF.